The present entry profiles one T cell receptor (beta chain) with its context. The V gene lost 0 bases and the J gene lost 2 bases, with 11 bases spanning the gap. This CDR3 contains 15 residues. Germline V gene lookup returns CDR1 DFQATT and CDR2 SNEGSKA (reference sequence). TCRdb reprocessed the RT-PCR reads via MiXCR and lists one record per CDR3 protein. Here the sample spans approximately 170,000 distinct CDR3 sequences, roughly 12% being singletons. The entry originates in a study of response to subunit inactivated influenza vaccine. These data were also reused for a study on T cells expressing NK-cell markers. That work states: The cDNA for TCR beta came from 5'RACE template switching with UMIs. The authors derived TCR beta repertoires from sorted CD3+CD56+NKG2C+, CD3+CD56+NKG2C- and CD3+CD56-NKG2C+ T cells. Seven of the eight sequenced donors were classified as HCMV-seropositive, and one was classified as seronegative. Among the experiments, several used an anti-gamma-delta TCR antibody to restrict sorting to alpha-beta TCR T cells. Specificity for HCMV among expanded NKG2C+ T cell clones was not established.

This receptor was obtained from a man aged 50 to 59 who received an inactivated influenza vaccine. Specimen: CD8+ T cells sorted from PBMCs, collected 12 days after vaccination. V usage is TRBV20-1 and J usage is TRBJ2-1; D is perhaps TRBD2 (6 bases). CDR3 nucleotides: TGCAGTGCTAGAGATCTGGAGGGCCCCTACAATGAGCAGTTCTTC. Residues: CSARDLEGPYNEQFF.